Listed here is a single TCR beta chain. This clone's antigen is unknown. It has no much larger one-base neighbor in the sample; base qualities were not kept. Measured from the cysteine to the phenylalanine, the CDR3 is 16 residues long. The only DNA kept is the CDR3, 48 bases in frame from the first base. V is clipped by 1 base and J by 3 bases, and the sequence between their germline boundaries is 13 bases long. CDR1 and CDR2, per the germline V gene, are LGHNA and YSLEER. The time point label of this sample denotes: cycle 1 day 1 (C1D1), immediately before nivolumab initiation. Relapse after autologous stem cell transplantation had occurred in all trial patients, and cohorts A, B and C were distinguished by prior brentuximab vedotin exposure. A Miltenyi CD8+ T cell isolation kit was used for magnetic negative selection to purify CD8+ T cells from thawed PBMCs. The trial cohort was composed of 56 patients with relapsed/refractory classical Hodgkin lymphoma, for whom complete response, partial response or progressive disease was recorded as best overall response. Trial patients were treated with single-agent nivolumab in the multi-cohort phase II CheckMate 205 trial. An independent review committee assessed best overall response by applying the 2007 International Working Group response criteria. PBMCs from the trial were collected at three points: immediately before nivolumab initiation (C1D1), and during therapy at cycle 2 day 1 and cycle 4 day 1. Peripheral blood was collected in 8 mL Vacutainer Cell Preparation Tubes, from which PBMCs were isolated by centrifugation and then cryopreserved. Purified CD4+ and CD8+ fractions were prepared only for cases in which an additional PBMC sample was available. Magnetically labelled cells were removed on LS columns in a quadroMACS separator, and the flow-through was retained as the purified fraction.

The sample originates from a study of PD-1 blockade in classical Hodgkin lymphoma (TCRdb year 2020). A note on the overall study: Nivolumab dosing was 3 mg/kg intravenously every 2 weeks, continuing until either disease progression or unacceptable toxicity. To define a peripheral blood immune signature of response to PD-1 blockade in classical Hodgkin lymphoma, the study combined TCR beta sequencing with CyTOF. General conclusions and limits of the study: Lower diversity was observed in patients in whom nivolumab was started less than 1 year after ASCT, and these patients were excluded from later analyses so that confounding by immune reconstitution would be avoided. CD4+ but not CD8+ TCR diversity rose significantly by C4D1 (p=0.0027 vs p=0.16), most apparent in complete responders (p=0.02). Baseline TCR diversity was reported to be lower in newly diagnosed patients than in healthy donors and to be lower still in relapsed/refractory patients. Among trial patients, those achieving complete response had baseline diversity similar to that of newly diagnosed patients, while diversity was significantly lower in partial responders and progressors. The study covered only a single clinical trial cohort, and the causes of the repertoire differences, possibly disease activity or prior therapy, were still not defined.

The Qiagen DNeasy kit was used to extract genomic DNA from unsorted PBMCs and from the negatively selected CD4+ and CD8+ fractions. Using primers that anneal to V and J segments, immunoSEQ multiplex PCR amplified the TCR beta CDR3 regions. A synthetic immune receptor repertoire was used to minimize amplification bias, and remaining bias was computationally removed after sequencing. The paper's processing steps were these. Repertoire diversity was quantified as the Shannon entropy index using custom Python scripts. The unsorted, CD4+ and CD8+ repertoires were each analyzed separately, with the exception of combined analyses, where CD4+ and CD8+ sequences were merged in silico. A clone was considered expanded if an increase in frequency of at least 2-fold after treatment relative to C1D1 was found, and a pseudocount of 0.5 was applied to clones undetected at baseline. Singleton clones were defined as clones with 0 or 1 copy at C1D1, and non-singleton clones were defined as clones with 2 or more copies. By matching protein sequences in sorted samples from the same patient, clones expanded in unsorted samples were annotated as CD4+, CD8+ or unknown. Wilcoxon tests on paired samples were used to test diversity changes from C1D1 to C4D1. In its TCRdb copy, this immuneACCESS table keeps in-frame sequences only and misses some clones. Where compared with another copy, unresolved V genes explain less than half of these, and the others have no known cause. Clone size and V and J calls were adopted from that table, with D and trimming inferred from the DNA. The sample contains 10,000 to 15,000 clones, around four fifths of them found a single time. The ten largest clones add up to around 22% of the sample.

Source: CD8+ T cells from blood, taken at baseline. The chain couples TRBV4-3 to TRBJ2-1, with no reliable assignment of the D segment. The source is a human donor with classical Hodgkin lymphoma. The sequenced DNA is TGCGCCAGCAGCCAAGTATATCCACCGGACTACAATGAGCAGTTCTTC. Translated, this gives CASSQVYPPDYNEQFF.